This is a list of T cell receptor beta chains from one sample in a study of T-cell reconstitution after alpha-beta-depleted transplantation in children. Each CDR3 protein is one row after TCRdb ran MiXCR on the PCR reads. Here the sample spans about 610,000 distinct CDR3 sequences, 27% being singletons. The sample was PBMCs, taken before TCRalphabeta/CD19-depleted stem cell transplant. The source of these receptors is a boy under two years old with Wiskott-Aldrich syndrome, due to receive a stem cell transplant. The CDR3 runs from the conserved cysteine through the conserved F or W. D genes are given only for firm matches. Expanded clones get a size class; other rows say once, few or many, or leave the size out.

D: NA; size: many; J: TRBJ2-2; V: TRBV10-3; CDR3: CAISDGSRELFF; DNA: TGTGCCATCAGTGATGGGTCCCGGGAGCTGTTTTTT
D: TRBD2; size: NA; J: TRBJ2-1; V: TRBV5-1; CDR3: CASRLAGGYNEQFF; DNA: TGCGCCAGCAGACTAGCGGGAGGCTACAATGAGCAGTTCTTC
D: TRBD2; size: NA; J: TRBJ2-7; V: TRBV7-2; CDR3: CASSLVVSGRLAYEQYF; DNA: TGTGCCAGCAGCTTAGTTGTTAGCGGGAGATTAGCCTACGAGCAGTACTTC
D: NA; size: NA; J: TRBJ2-1; V: TRBV7-9; CDR3: CASTPQPHNEQFF; DNA: TGTGCCAGCACGCCGCAACCTCACAATGAGCAGTTCTTC
D: TRBD1; size: few; J: TRBJ2-4; V: TRBV12-3/TRBV12-4; CDR3: CASSLRQGDFRIQYF; DNA: TGTGCCAGCAGTTTGCGACAGGGAGACTTCAGAATTCAGTACTTC
D: TRBD1; size: few; J: TRBJ2-2; V: TRBV28; CDR3: CASSTTGLRTGELFF; DNA: TGTGCCAGCAGTACGACAGGGCTGAGGACCGGGGAGCTGTTTTTT
D: NA; size: few; J: TRBJ2-5; V: TRBV5-4; CDR3: CASSLGGEQETQYF; DNA: TGTGCCAGCAGCTTGGGGGGTGAACAAGAGACCCAGTACTTC
D: NA; size: NA; J: TRBJ1-3; V: TRBV29-1; CDR3: CSVARGSGNTIYF; DNA: TGCAGCGTTGCAAGGGGCTCTGGAAACACCATATATTTT
D: TRBD2; size: NA; J: TRBJ2-3; V: TRBV5-1; CDR3: CASSLVLAGEADTQYF; DNA: TGCGCCAGCAGCTTGGTACTAGCGGGAGAAGCAGATACGCAGTATTTT
D: TRBD1; size: NA; J: TRBJ1-5; V: TRBV24-1; CDR3: CATSGSGTGSNQPQHF; DNA: TGTGCCACCAGTGGCTCCGGGACAGGTTCAAATCAGCCCCAGCATTTT
D: NA; size: NA; J: TRBJ2-1; V: TRBV20-1; CDR3: CSASPDWYNEQFF; DNA: TGCAGTGCTAGCCCGGACTGGTACAATGAGCAGTTCTTC
D: NA; size: NA; J: TRBJ2-3; V: TRBV14; CDR3: CASSQVAATDTQYF; DNA: TGTGCCAGCAGCCAAGTAGCGGCGACAGATACGCAGTATTTT
D: NA; size: NA; J: TRBJ2-4; V: TRBV20-1; CDR3: CSARDQGGLAKNIQYF; DNA: TGCAGTGCTAGAGACCAGGGGGGTCTAGCCAAAAACATTCAGTACTTC
D: NA; size: once; J: TRBJ2-2; V: TRBV3-1; CDR3: CASSQGQGRKFF; DNA: TGTGCCAGCAGCCAAGGGCAGGGGAGGAAGTTTTTT
D: TRBD2; size: NA; J: TRBJ2-1; V: TRBV5-1; CDR3: CASSGSGRAGNEQFF; DNA: TGCGCCAGCAGCGGTAGCGGGAGGGCCGGCAATGAGCAGTTCTTC
D: NA; size: NA; J: TRBJ2-7; V: TRBV28; CDR3: CASTQSTGPYEQYF; DNA: TGTGCCAGCACCCAGTCGACAGGCCCCTACGAGCAGTACTTC
D: NA; size: few; J: TRBJ2-2; V: TRBV20-1; CDR3: CSASAFTGELFF; DNA: TGCAGTGCTAGCGCCTTCACCGGGGAGCTGTTTTTT
D: TRBD1; size: NA; J: TRBJ2-7; V: TRBV5-5; CDR3: CASSLGQGAHEQYF; DNA: TGTGCCAGCAGCTTGGGACAGGGAGCCCACGAGCAGTACTTC
D: NA; size: few; J: TRBJ2-3; V: TRBV5-1; CDR3: CASSLVGVTDTQYF; DNA: TGCGCCAGCAGCTTGGTGGGAGTTACAGATACGCAGTATTTT
D: TRBD2; size: NA; J: TRBJ2-5; V: TRBV7-6; CDR3: CASSLRLAGVGSQETQYF; DNA: TGTGCCAGCAGCTTAAGACTAGCGGGAGTCGGGAGCCAAGAGACCCAGTACTTC
D: NA; size: NA; J: TRBJ1-4; V: TRBV20-1; CDR3: CSASVQDNEKLFF; DNA: TGCAGTGCTAGTGTCCAGGATAATGAAAAACTGTTTTTT
D: NA; size: NA; J: TRBJ2-1; V: TRBV7-7; CDR3: CASSLDSHNEQFF; DNA: TGTGCCAGCAGCTTAGACAGCCACAATGAGCAGTTCTTC
D: NA; size: NA; J: TRBJ1-2; V: TRBV11-2; CDR3: CASSLGSGAYGYTF; DNA: TGTGCCAGCAGCTTAGGTTCAGGGGCCTATGGCTACACCTTC
D: NA; size: many; J: TRBJ1-2; V: TRBV20-1; CDR3: CSASLRETLPNYGYTF; DNA: TGCAGTGCTAGCCTGAGAGAGACGCTCCCTAACTATGGCTACACCTTC
D: NA; size: NA; J: TRBJ2-3; V: TRBV30; CDR3: CAWSTGTPSTDTQYF; DNA: TGTGCCTGGAGTACCGGGACCCCCTCCACAGATACGCAGTATTTT
D: NA; size: NA; J: TRBJ2-1; V: TRBV24-1; CDR3: CATSDWSNEQFF; DNA: TGTGCCACCAGTGATTGGAGCAATGAGCAGTTCTTC
D: NA; size: NA; J: TRBJ2-5; V: TRBV29-1; CDR3: CSVAWGTQETQYF; DNA: TGCAGCGTTGCGTGGGGGACACAAGAGACCCAGTACTTC
D: TRBD2; size: many; J: TRBJ2-1; V: TRBV20-1; CDR3: CSARVSGGRSYNEQFF; DNA: TGCAGTGCTAGAGTGTCGGGAGGTCGGTCCTACAATGAGCAGTTCTTC
D: TRBD2; size: few; J: TRBJ2-1; V: TRBV9; CDR3: CASSVIGTSGYNEQFF; DNA: TGTGCCAGCAGCGTTATCGGGACTAGCGGTTACAATGAGCAGTTCTTC
D: NA; size: NA; J: TRBJ1-1; V: TRBV28; CDR3: CASSRPAGMNTEAFF; DNA: TGTGCCAGCAGTCGTCCGGCAGGGATGAACACTGAAGCTTTCTTT
D: TRBD2; size: NA; J: TRBJ2-1; V: TRBV5-1; CDR3: CASSRGGVGANEQFF; DNA: TGCGCCAGCAGCCGGGGGGGAGTAGGCGCTAATGAGCAGTTCTTC
D: TRBD1; size: few; J: TRBJ1-4; V: TRBV7-2; CDR3: CASSYRGAATNEKLFF; DNA: TGTGCCAGCAGCTACAGGGGGGCCGCAACTAATGAAAAACTGTTTTTT
D: TRBD2; size: NA; J: TRBJ2-1; V: TRBV2; CDR3: CASSVGPGGPFDEQFF; DNA: TGTGCCAGCAGTGTGGGGCCGGGAGGGCCTTTCGATGAGCAGTTCTTC
D: NA; size: few; J: TRBJ1-6; V: TRBV7-9; CDR3: CASSLVKNSPLHF; DNA: TGTGCCAGCAGCTTAGTCAAGAATTCACCCCTCCACTTT
D: NA; size: NA; J: TRBJ2-7; V: TRBV5-1; CDR3: CASSLVTDASSYEQYF; DNA: TGCGCCAGCAGCTTGGTAACGGACGCGAGCTCCTACGAGCAGTACTTC
D: NA; size: NA; J: TRBJ2-7; V: TRBV5-1; CDR3: CASSPRGVRDHEQYF; DNA: TGCGCCAGCAGCCCGAGGGGGGTACGGGACCACGAGCAGTACTTC
D: NA; size: few; J: TRBJ1-2; V: TRBV2; CDR3: CASSGTGPSSGYTF; DNA: TGTGCCAGCAGTGGAACGGGACCCTCTTCTGGCTACACCTTC
D: TRBD2; size: NA; J: TRBJ2-2; V: TRBV5-1; CDR3: CASSLELAAGELFF; DNA: TGCGCCAGCAGCTTGGAACTAGCGGCCGGGGAGCTGTTTTTT
D: TRBD1; size: NA; J: TRBJ1-6; V: TRBV28; CDR3: CASSSLPGGRDSPLHF; DNA: TGTGCCAGCAGTTCCCTCCCAGGGGGCAGAGATTCACCCCTCCACTTT
D: NA; size: once; J: TRBJ1-6; V: TRBV21-1; CDR3: CASSKGRGQEDNSPLHF; DNA: TGTGCCAGCAGCAAAGGAAGGGGTCAAGAGGATAATTCACCCCTCCACTTT
D: TRBD1; size: few; J: TRBJ1-5; V: TRBV20-1; CDR3: CSARAGGNQPQHF; DNA: TGCAGTGCTAGGGCAGGGGGGAATCAGCCCCAGCATTTT
D: NA; size: NA; J: TRBJ2-2; V: TRBV4-2; CDR3: CASSHGPDAGELFF; DNA: TGTGCCAGCAGCCACGGACCCGACGCCGGGGAGCTGTTTTTT
D: TRBD2; size: NA; J: TRBJ2-7; V: TRBV6-2/TRBV6-3; CDR3: CASSFGGTYQQYF; DNA: TGTGCCAGCAGCTTCGGGGGGACCTACCAGCAGTACTTC
D: NA; size: few; J: TRBJ2-1; V: TRBV27; CDR3: CASSHGSGAYNEQFF; DNA: TGTGCCAGCAGTCACGGGAGTGGGGCCTACAATGAGCAGTTCTTC
D: NA; size: NA; J: TRBJ2-7; V: TRBV5-1; CDR3: CASSEGTSLEQYF; DNA: TGCGCCAGCAGCGAAGGTACCTCTCTGGAGCAGTACTTC